The 8 T cell receptor beta chains listed next were all sequenced from one sample in a study of monozygotic twins with inflammatory bowel disease. From its re-call of the 5' RACE reads, TCRdb lists each CDR3 protein once, without DNA. The data include 140,000 to 150,000 distinct CDR3 sequences; the top ten clones carry more than 1%. The sequencing input was blood. The receptor source for this set is a human donor with ulcerative colitis or Crohn's disease, or a healthy co-twin of an affected twin (not recorded which).

The chain is built from TRBV7-6 and TRBJ2-7; TCRdb's assignment of TRBD1 cannot be checked, as there is no DNA. The CDR3 length is 15 residues. Per the germline V gene, CDR1 is SGHVS and CDR2 is FNYEAQ. This CDR3 reads CASSVRAGGAYEQYF.

The V gene is TRBV19, the J gene TRBJ1-1. The CDR3 sequence is 13 residues long. Germline V gives CDR1 LNHDA, CDR2 SQIVND (reference sequence). The chain's CDR3 is CASSVMADTEAFF.

The chain employs TRBV7-2 and TRBJ2-3. CDR3 length equals 11 residues. From germline, CDR1 is SGHTA and CDR2 FQGNSA. The CDR3 region is CASSFTDTQYF.

The chain links TRBV7-6 to TRBJ2-6; no DNA is available, so the TRBD1 call from TCRdb remains unchecked. CDR1 and CDR2 from the germline V gene are SGHVS and FNYEAQ. The CDR3 has 18 amino acids. CDR3 residues: CASSLFLQATSGANVLTF.

This chain joins TRBV20-1 and TRBJ2-1. Germline CDR1 is DFQATT and CDR2 is SNEGSKA (reference sequence). The CDR3 is 16 residues long. The CDR3 loop reads CSASRQSGWSYNEQFF.

This chain's CDR3 is CASSLRELGEQFF. The rearrangement uses TRBV12-3 or TRBV12-4 and TRBJ2-1; TCRdb's D call of TRBD2 is untestable without DNA. The CDR3 length is 13 residues.

The V gene is TRBV5-1, the J gene TRBJ1-4. This CDR3 comprises 15 residues. Per germline, CDR1 SGHRS and CDR2 YFSETQ. This CDR3 reads CASSFDRGLAEKLFF.

This chain connects TRBV27 to TRBJ1-1. This CDR3 region has 15 residues. Germline CDR1 reads MNHEY; CDR2 reads SMNVEV (reference sequence). Here the CDR3 reads CASSPWEAGNTEAFF.